A selection of T cell receptor beta chains follows, all from one sample in a study of T cell repertoires in cytomegalovirus infection. TCRdb reprocessed the reads via MiXCR and lists one record per CDR3 protein. The sample carries about 530,000 distinct CDR3 sequences, around 27% recorded once. Sequenced material: PBMCs. The source of these receptors is a human donor in good health (CMV status not recorded). Some clones in this sample may be carry-over from other donors' samples. Each CDR3 is given with its conserved first and last residue. The order of the fields is clone size, D gene, V gene, J gene, CDR3 DNA, CDR3 protein. A D gene is named only where the DNA matches it firmly. Rows give clone size only sometimes, using once, few, many, or a class for an expanded clone.

-,-,TRBV7-2,TRBJ1-6,TGTGCCAGCAGGTTATTGGGCAATTCACCCCTCCACTTT,CASRLLGNSPLHF
-,-,TRBV11-2,TRBJ2-5,TGTGCCAGCAGCCATCGGTGGACCCAGTACTTC,CASSHRWTQYF
-,TRBD2,TRBV10-3,TRBJ2-1,TGTGCCACTACCCTAGAAGGGGAGGGTCTTGTGTTCTTC,CATTLEGEGLVFF
-,-,TRBV24-1,TRBJ2-1,TGTGCCACCAGTGATCCTCGGCAGGGGTGGGCTGAGCAGTTCTTC,CATSDPRQGWAEQFF
-,-,TRBV20-1,TRBJ1-4,TGCAGTGCTAGAGGGAGGGAGGAAAAACTGTTTTTT,CSARGREEKLFF
few,-,TRBV7-2,TRBJ2-5,TGTGCCAGCAGCTTATTTCCCGGGAGTGGGGAGACCCAGTACTTC,CASSLFPGSGETQYF
few,TRBD2,TRBV20-1,TRBJ2-2,TGCAGTGCAGCGGGACGGGATGGAGTTTCCGGGGAGCTGTTTTTT,CSAAGRDGVSGELFF
-,TRBD1,TRBV7-6,TRBJ2-3,TGTGCCAGCAGCGCCCGGATTAAACAGGGGAGACTTGATACGCAGTATTTT,CASSARIKQGRLDTQYF
-,TRBD2,TRBV20-1,TRBJ2-1,TGCAGTGCTAGAGCAAGCGGGGGGGAGCAGTTCTTC,CSARASGGEQFF
-,-,TRBV7-9,TRBJ2-1,TGTGCCAGCAGCTTAGGGCAGGCCTTCAGCACACACACAAACAATGAGCAGTTCTTC,CASSLGQAFSTHTNNEQFF
-,TRBD1,TRBV20-1,TRBJ1-5,TGCAGTGCTAGAGGGGGGACAGGGGGCTTGAGTAGCAATCAGCCCCAGCATTTT,CSARGGTGGLSSNQPQHF
-,-,TRBV2,TRBJ1-1,TGTGCCAGCAAACGAGGGACTGAAGCTTTCTTT,CASKRGTEAFF
many,-,TRBV7-2,TRBJ1-1,TGTGCCAGCAGCTTGAATCAAATAATGAACACTGAAGCTTTCTTT,CASSLNQIMNTEAFF
-,TRBD2,TRBV6-5,TRBJ2-2,TGTGCCAGCAGTGAGACTAGCGGGGCGGGCACCGGGGAGCTGTTTTTT,CASSETSGAGTGELFF
-,-,TRBV5-6,TRBJ2-3,TGTGCCAGCAGCCCTCAGCGGATCACAGATACGCAGTATTTT,CASSPQRITDTQYF
few,-,TRBV28,TRBJ2-7,TGTGCCAGCATCCCCCCGGGGCCGACACAATACGAGCAGTACTTC,CASIPPGPTQYEQYF
-,-,TRBV7-9,TRBJ2-7,TGTGCCAGCAGCTTGGTACTATTACCCCTTCTCTACGAGCAGTACTTC,CASSLVLLPLLYEQYF
-,-,TRBV4-3,TRBJ2-1,TGCGCCAGCAGCCAAGATAGCAGGACCCTCTACAATGAGCAGTTCTTC,CASSQDSRTLYNEQFF
-,TRBD2,TRBV20-1,TRBJ2-3,TGCAGTGCTAGAGCCCCAGCGGGGTTACCAGATACGCAGTATTTT,CSARAPAGLPDTQYF
few,-,TRBV24-1,TRBJ1-5,TGTGCCACCAGTGCCGTCAGTAATCAGCCCCAGCATTTT,CATSAVSNQPQHF
many,TRBD1,TRBV7-2,TRBJ2-1,TGTGCCAGCAGCTCGGGACAGGGGATCAATGAGCAGTTCTTC,CASSSGQGINEQFF
-,-,TRBV27,TRBJ2-7,TGTGCCAGCAGTTTGGTTACAACTAGCTACGAGCAGTACTTC,CASSLVTTSYEQYF
-,TRBD2,TRBV13,TRBJ2-5,TGTGCCAGCAGTCAGGCTAGCGGGCCGGCGGAGACCCAGTACTTC,CASSQASGPAETQYF
-,TRBD2,TRBV2,TRBJ2-2,TGTGCCAGCAGGGAGGGACTAGCGGGAGACACCGGGGAGCTGTTTTTT,CASREGLAGDTGELFF
few,TRBD2,TRBV5-1,TRBJ2-1,TGCGCCAGCAGCTTCGGACTAGGCGGCGATGAGCAGTTCTTC,CASSFGLGGDEQFF
few,-,TRBV12-3/TRBV12-4,TRBJ2-5,TGTGCCAGCAGTTTAATAGAGACCCAGTACTTC,CASSLIETQYF
-,-,TRBV19,TRBJ1-2,TGTGCCAGTAGGGCGAGCCCCCCTAACTATGGCTACACCTTC,CASRASPPNYGYTF
few,TRBD1,TRBV15,TRBJ2-1,TGTGCCACCAGCAGAACCCCGAGGGGGCGGGCAGGCAATGAGCAGTTCTTC,CATSRTPRGRAGNEQFF
-,-,TRBV6-5,TRBJ2-7,TGTGCCAGCAGTTACGAGGGGGTCTCCTACGAGCAGTACTTC,CASSYEGVSYEQYF
few,-,TRBV5-4,TRBJ2-5,TGTGCCAGCAGCTTGGAACCCCTATACCAAGAGACCCAGTACTTC,CASSLEPLYQETQYF
-,-,TRBV6-2/TRBV6-3,TRBJ2-1,TGTGCCAGCAGGTGGACGAATACCTACTACAATGAGCAGTTCTTC,CASRWTNTYYNEQFF
few,-,TRBV2,TRBJ1-1,TGTGCCAGCAGTGTCGAGGGCGTGAACACTGAAGCTTTCTTT,CASSVEGVNTEAFF